The clone carrying this TCR beta chain was observed once. The record originates from a study of blood T cell repertoires in COVID-19. Study-wide context: Sites in the United States, Italy and Spain provided acute and convalescent COVID-19 samples. PBMCs, B-cell-depleted T cells, or T cells were the source of the cDNA or gDNA that made up the material.

The authors' processing: Quantification of nucleated cells was approximated via reference gene primer amplification. Produced via immunoSEQ multiplex PCR; TCRdb's table is partial and in-frame only. The V and J calls and clone size were taken over from that table, and D and trimming were inferred from the DNA. Here the sample spans 250,000 or so clones, over 80% being singletons. The junction had 7 bases not matched to a gene; V was cut back by 2 bases and J by 1 base. The CDR3 is 16 amino acids. The germline V gene encodes CDR1 SGHNT and CDR2 YYREEE (reference sequence). Sequenced: peripheral blood. The chain employs TRBV5-4 and TRBJ2-5, with 8 bases identical to TRBD2. The source of this sequence is a human donor in a cohort sampled during active COVID-19. The CDR3 DNA reads TGTGCCAGCAGCTTTGGGCGGGGGGCAATCCAAGAGACCCAGTACTTC. Its protein is CASSFGRGAIQETQYF.